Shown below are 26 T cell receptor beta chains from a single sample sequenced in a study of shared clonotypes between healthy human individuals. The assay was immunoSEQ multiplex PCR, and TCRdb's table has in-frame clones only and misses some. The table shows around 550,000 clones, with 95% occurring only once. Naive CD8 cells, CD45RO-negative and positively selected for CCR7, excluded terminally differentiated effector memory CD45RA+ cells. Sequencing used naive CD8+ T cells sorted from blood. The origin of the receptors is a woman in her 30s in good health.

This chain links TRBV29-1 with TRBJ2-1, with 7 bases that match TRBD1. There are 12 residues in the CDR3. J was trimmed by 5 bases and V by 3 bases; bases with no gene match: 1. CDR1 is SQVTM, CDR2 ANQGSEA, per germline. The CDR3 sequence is CSVEQGDNEQFF. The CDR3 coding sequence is TGCAGCGTTGAGCAGGGGGACAATGAGCAGTTCTTC.

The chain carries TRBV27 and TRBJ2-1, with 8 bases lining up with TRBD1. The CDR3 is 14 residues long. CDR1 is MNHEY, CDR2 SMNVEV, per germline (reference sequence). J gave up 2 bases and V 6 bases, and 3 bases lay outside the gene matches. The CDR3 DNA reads TGTGCCAGCAGCGGGACAGGCCCCTACAATGAGCAGTTCTTC. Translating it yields CASSGTGPYNEQFF.

The CDR3 protein is CASSLVGAGETQYF. CDR3 DNA sequence: TGTGCCAGCAGCTTGGTGGGGGCAGGGGAGACCCAGTACTTC. This chain connects TRBV5-6 to TRBJ2-5, with a possible D match to TRBD1 (6 bases). Germline V gives CDR1 SGHDT, CDR2 YYEEEE. Deletions cut 0 bases from V and 5 bases from J, with 11 bases between. The CDR3 is made up of 14 amino acids.

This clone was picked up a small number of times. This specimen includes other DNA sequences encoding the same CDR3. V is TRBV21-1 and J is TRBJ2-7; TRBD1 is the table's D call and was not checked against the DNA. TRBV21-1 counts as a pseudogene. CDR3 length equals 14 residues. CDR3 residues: CASSQPGQGYEQYF. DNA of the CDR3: TGTGCCAGCAGCCAACCGGGACAGGGGTACGAGCAGTACTTC.

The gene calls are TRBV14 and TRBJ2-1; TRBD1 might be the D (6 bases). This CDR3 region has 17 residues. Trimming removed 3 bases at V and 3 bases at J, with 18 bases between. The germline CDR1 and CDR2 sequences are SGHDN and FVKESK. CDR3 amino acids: CASSHRMTGTHYNEQFF. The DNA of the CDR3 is TGTGCCAGCAGCCACCGTATGACCGGGACACACTACAATGAGCAGTTCTTC.

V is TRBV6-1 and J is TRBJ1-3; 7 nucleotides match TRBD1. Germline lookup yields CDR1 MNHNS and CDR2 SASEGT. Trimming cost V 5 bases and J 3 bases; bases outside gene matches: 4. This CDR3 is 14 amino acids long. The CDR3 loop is CASSPTGVGNTIYF. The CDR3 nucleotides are TGTGCCAGCAGTCCTACAGGGGTTGGAAACACCATATATTTT.

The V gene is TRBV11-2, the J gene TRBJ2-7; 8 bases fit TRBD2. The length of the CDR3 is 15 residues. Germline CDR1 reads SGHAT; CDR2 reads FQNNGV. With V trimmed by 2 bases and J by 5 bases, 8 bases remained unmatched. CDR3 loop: CASSLPGTSLHEQYF. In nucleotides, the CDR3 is TGTGCCAGCAGCTTACCCGGGACTAGTCTCCACGAGCAGTACTTC.

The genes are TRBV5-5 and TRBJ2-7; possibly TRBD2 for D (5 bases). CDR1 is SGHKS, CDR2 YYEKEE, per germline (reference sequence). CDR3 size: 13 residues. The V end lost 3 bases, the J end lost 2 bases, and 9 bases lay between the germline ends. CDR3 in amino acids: CASSSDLPYEQYF. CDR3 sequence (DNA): TGTGCCAGCAGCTCGGACTTACCCTACGAGCAGTACTTC.

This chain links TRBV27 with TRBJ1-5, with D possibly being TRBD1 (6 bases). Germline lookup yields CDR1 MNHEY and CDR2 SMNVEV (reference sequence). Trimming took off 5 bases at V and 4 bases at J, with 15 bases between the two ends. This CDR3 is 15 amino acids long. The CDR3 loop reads CASSELDRRNQPQHF. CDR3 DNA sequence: TGTGCCAGCAGTGAGTTGGACAGAAGGAATCAGCCCCAGCATTTT.

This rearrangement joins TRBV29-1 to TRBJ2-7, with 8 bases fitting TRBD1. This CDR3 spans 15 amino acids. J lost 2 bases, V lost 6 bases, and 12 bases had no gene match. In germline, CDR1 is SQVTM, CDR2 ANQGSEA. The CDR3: CSVLGSGQVTYEQYF. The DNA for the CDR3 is TGCAGCGTCCTGGGGTCGGGACAGGTTACCTACGAGCAGTACTTC.

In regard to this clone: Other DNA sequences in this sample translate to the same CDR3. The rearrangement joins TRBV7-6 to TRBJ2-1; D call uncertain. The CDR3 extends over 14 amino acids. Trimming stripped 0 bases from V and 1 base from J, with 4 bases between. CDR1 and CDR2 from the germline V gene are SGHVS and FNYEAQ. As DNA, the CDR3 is TGTGCCAGCAGCTTAGCGGGGTCCTACAATGAGCAGTTCTTC. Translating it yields CASSLAGSYNEQFF.

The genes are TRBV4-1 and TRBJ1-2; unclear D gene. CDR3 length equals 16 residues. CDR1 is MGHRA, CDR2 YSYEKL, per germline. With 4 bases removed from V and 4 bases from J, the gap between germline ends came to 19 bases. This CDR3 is CASSPSGSRDGYGYTF. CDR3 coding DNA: TGCGCCAGCAGCCCTAGTGGTTCCCGGGATGGCTATGGCTACACCTTC.

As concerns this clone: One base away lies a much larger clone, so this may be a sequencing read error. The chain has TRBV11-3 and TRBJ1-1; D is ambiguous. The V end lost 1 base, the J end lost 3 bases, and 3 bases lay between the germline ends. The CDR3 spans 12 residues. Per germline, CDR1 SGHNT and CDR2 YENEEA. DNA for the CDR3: TGTGCCAGCAGCTTAGGGGACACTGAAGCTTTCTTT. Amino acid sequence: CASSLGDTEAFF.

CDR3 sequence: CASSAASSYEQYF. The CDR3 DNA reads TGTGCCAGCAGTGCTGCAAGCTCCTACGAGCAGTACTTC. V is TRBV6-1 and J is TRBJ2-7; no definite D call. The CDR3 runs 13 residues. Trimming pared 4 bases from V and 0 bases from J, leaving 7 bases between. Germline V gene data show CDR1 as MNHNS and CDR2 as SASEGT.

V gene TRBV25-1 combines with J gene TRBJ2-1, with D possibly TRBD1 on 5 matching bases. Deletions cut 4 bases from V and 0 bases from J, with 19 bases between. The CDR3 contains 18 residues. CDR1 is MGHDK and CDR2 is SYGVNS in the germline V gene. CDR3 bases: TGTGCCAGCAGTGCGTCCCTGTTAGGGGAAAGCTCCTACAATGAGCAGTTCTTC. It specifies CASSASLLGESSYNEQFF.

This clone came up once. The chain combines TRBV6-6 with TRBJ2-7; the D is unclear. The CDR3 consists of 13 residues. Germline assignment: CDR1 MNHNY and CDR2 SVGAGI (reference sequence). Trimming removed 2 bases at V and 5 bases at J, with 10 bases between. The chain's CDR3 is CASSYATTHEQYF. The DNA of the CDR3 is TGTGCCAGCAGTTACGCAACAACCCACGAGCAGTACTTC.

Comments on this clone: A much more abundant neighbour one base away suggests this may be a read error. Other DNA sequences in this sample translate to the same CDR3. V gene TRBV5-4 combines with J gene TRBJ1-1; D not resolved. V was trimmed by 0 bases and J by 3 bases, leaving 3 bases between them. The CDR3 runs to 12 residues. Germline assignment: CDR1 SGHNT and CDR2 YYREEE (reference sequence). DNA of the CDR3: TGTGCCAGCAGCTTGGTAGACACTGAAGCTTTCTTT. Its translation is CASSLVDTEAFF.

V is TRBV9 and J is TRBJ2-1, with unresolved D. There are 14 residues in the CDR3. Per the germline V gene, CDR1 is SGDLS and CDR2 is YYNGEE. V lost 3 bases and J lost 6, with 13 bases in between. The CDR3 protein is CASSGWYSLNEQFF. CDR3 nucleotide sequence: TGTGCCAGCAGCGGGTGGTATAGCCTCAATGAGCAGTTCTTC.

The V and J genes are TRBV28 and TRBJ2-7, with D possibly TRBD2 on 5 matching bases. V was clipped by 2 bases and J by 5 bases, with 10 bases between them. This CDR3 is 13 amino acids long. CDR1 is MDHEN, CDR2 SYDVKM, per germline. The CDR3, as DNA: TGTGCCAGCAGTTTAAGGCTAGCCAACGAGCAGTACTTC. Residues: CASSLRLANEQYF.

CDR3 amino acids: CASGDYEQYF. As DNA, the CDR3 is TGTGCCAGCGGGGACTACGAGCAGTACTTC. This chain uses TRBV28 with TRBJ2-5; no reliable D call. The DNA end favors TRBJ2-7, so the J call may be wrong. CDR3 size: 10 residues. CDR1 is MDHEN, CDR2 SYDVKM, per germline.

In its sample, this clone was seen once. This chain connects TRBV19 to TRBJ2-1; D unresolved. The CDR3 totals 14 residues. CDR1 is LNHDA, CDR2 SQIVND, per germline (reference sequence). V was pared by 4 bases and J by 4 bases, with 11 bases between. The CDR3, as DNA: TGTGCCAGTAGTAACGCCGCAGGATACAATGAGCAGTTCTTC. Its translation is CASSNAAGYNEQFF.

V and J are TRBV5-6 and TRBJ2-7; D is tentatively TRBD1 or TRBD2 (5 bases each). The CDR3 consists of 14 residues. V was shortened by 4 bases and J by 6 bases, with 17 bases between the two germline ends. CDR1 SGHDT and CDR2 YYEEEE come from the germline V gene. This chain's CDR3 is CASSHAWGKFEQYF. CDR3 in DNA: TGTGCCAGCAGCCATGCCTGGGGGAAATTCGAGCAGTACTTC.

The CDR3 sequence is CASSVALGLERGTDTQYF. CDR3 in DNA: TGTGCCAGCAGCGTAGCTTTAGGACTAGAGCGGGGGACAGATACGCAGTATTTT. This chain uses TRBV9 with TRBJ2-3; 8 bases are a match to TRBD2. Trimming removed 0 bases from V and 3 bases from J; junction bases left unmatched: 12. Germline V gene sequence: CDR1 SGDLS, CDR2 YYNGEE. The CDR3 totals 18 residues. Supplemented by reference TRBV9 and TRBJ2-3, the full variable domain reads DSGVTQTPKHLITATGQRVTLRCSPRSGDLSVYWYQQSLDQGLQFLIQYYNGEERAKGNILERFSAQQFPDLHSELNLSSLELGDSALYFCASSVALGLERGTDTQYFGPGTRLTVL.

CDR3 DNA: TGTGCCAGTACCGACGGATTGGGAGAGACCCAGTACTTC. Translating gives CASTDGLGETQYF. The chain recombines TRBV19 with TRBJ2-5; D is undetermined. V was clipped by 7 bases and J by 4 bases, with 13 bases between them. Germline values: CDR1 LNHDA, CDR2 SQIVND (reference sequence). The CDR3 contains 13 residues.

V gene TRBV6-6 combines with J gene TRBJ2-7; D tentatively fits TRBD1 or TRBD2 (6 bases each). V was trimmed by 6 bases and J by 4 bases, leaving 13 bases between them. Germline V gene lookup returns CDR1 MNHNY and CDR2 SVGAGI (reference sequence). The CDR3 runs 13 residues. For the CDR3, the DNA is TGTGCCAGCAGAGGGGGGAGTGGTTACGAGCAGTACTTC. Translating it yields CASRGGSGYEQYF.

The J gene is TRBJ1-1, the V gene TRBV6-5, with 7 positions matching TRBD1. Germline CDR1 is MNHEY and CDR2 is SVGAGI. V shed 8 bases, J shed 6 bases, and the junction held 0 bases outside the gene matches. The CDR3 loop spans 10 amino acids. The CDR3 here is CASGTAEAFF. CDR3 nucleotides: TGTGCCAGCGGGACAGCTGAAGCTTTCTTT.